This T cell receptor (beta chain) originates from a study of cytomegalovirus exposure and HLA in healthy donors (dated by TCRdb to about 2017). In the study overall: An earlier analysis of some 550 of the donors reported roughly 270 Gb of sequence data and some 120 million unique TCR beta sequences from around 200 million T cells. The genetic ancestry cluster associated with self-reported Caucasian donors included 80% to 90% of the 350 to 500 genotyped donors. Along with the approximately 650-subject first cohort, a separate validation cohort of over 90 different subjects was used. Rather than drawing on any new phenotypic data, the later analysis identified candidate immune exposures from TCR beta sequences and the way those sequences occurred across donors. To study patterns of TCR occurrence, a later analysis re-analyzed previously published TCR beta repertoires from 666 donors and added high-resolution HLA genotyping. A later genetic analysis used genome-wide SNP genotypes for about 65% of the 666 donors, treating that subset as a discovery cohort. Donor age, sex, ethnicity and CMV serostatus were compiled together with the repertoire data. HLA typing included class I and class II loci at four-digit resolution. An earlier analysis of several hundred of the donors applied high-throughput TCR beta sequencing to assess whether each TCR beta V gene segment acted as functional or pseudogenic. About 300 gigabases of sequencing data and roughly 80 million unique TCR sequences made up an early release that covered over 550 HLA-typed donors. Among about 400 genotyped donors of the cohort, an average of approximately 220,000 unique TCR beta nucleotide sequences was sequenced per donor, of which roughly 17% were non-productive. The aim of the study was to test whether cataloging public T cell receptors could identify signatures of past pathogen exposure. All discovery cohort repertoires had been generated on a single sequencing platform. Five DR-DQ haplotypes were treated as single units for association and clustering because of strong linkage in the cohort. Typing coverage varied by locus: roughly 629-640 donors for A, B, C, DRB1 and DQB1; roughly 520 for DQA1; more than 600 for DPA1; 450 to 480 for DPB1. The T cell repertoires of around 730 subjects were profiled by immunosequencing and related to cytomegalovirus serostatus. High-throughput TCR immunosequencing, statistical association of individual TCRs with disease status, and machine learning were combined to predict cytomegalovirus infection status.

In total, 500 to 700 healthy bone marrow donors made up the cohort. All cohort members were sampled while nominally healthy, although unrecorded immune exposures were likely present. The donor tested CMV seronegative, placing the donor among the 300 to 400 seronegative members of the cohort. Each donor provided a peripheral blood sample, and peripheral blood mononuclear cells were used for TCR beta sequencing. The Qiagen DNeasy Blood Extraction Kit was used to extract genomic DNA from the blood cell samples. Here is what the overall study found, with its caveats: Most TCR sequences were observed very rarely across donors, whereas some public TCRs were present in many individuals. In a later genetic analysis, fewer N-insertions in productive TCRs were reported among donors in an Asian-associated ancestry cluster than the approximately 710-donor mean. According to the authors, the approach could potentially be generalized to other disease states and immunological phenotypes. A group of highly shared sequence variants was considered likely to be a technical artifact of the sequencing pipeline. Roughly uniform sequencing depth across donors was assumed in presence/absence analyses, although this assumption may not hold. For the cohort, immune exposure information was limited to CMV serostatus. Because counts were too low, fewer than 20 rarely observed V segments, including chromosome 9 orphons, were excluded from the earlier analysis of several hundred of the donors. A later genetic analysis associated a missense DCLRE1C variant with V-gene and J-gene trimming of TCR beta chains, and an independent cohort replicated the association. When HLA alleles, especially DR and DQ, strongly co-occurred, attributing TCR associations to individual alleles was difficult. In a later analysis, the rate of TCR association differed among HLA loci, with DRB1 alleles having the most associated TCRs and HLA-C alleles having the fewest. In an earlier analysis of fewer than 750 of the donors, most TCR beta V segments were observed in productive rearrangements about 87% or about 30% of the time, broadly matching IMGT annotations. This cohort had only TCR beta chains sequenced, and the lack of alpha or paired-chain data limited which features could be detected. The study listed over 150 TCR beta chains as associated with cytomegalovirus. According to a later analysis, most CMV-associated TCR beta chains appeared to be HLA-restricted, and the HLA associations seemed to be driven largely by CMV exposure. Because HLA typing was missing for some donors at each locus, association tests included only the typed subset. A further reported finding was that TCR beta sequences accurately predicted the HLA-A and HLA-B alleles for most subjects in the first cohort. Cytomegalovirus status was reported to be diagnosed by the classifier with high specificity and sensitivity in both the original and validation cohorts. Three of the identified cytomegalovirus-associated TCR beta chains were confirmed in vitro to be specific for cytomegalovirus antigens. Specific HLA alleles were associated with around 18,000 TCR beta sequences at a false discovery rate of 0.05 in a later analysis. In a later analysis, several top co-occurrence clusters were reported to appear linked to parvovirus B19, influenza, CMV and Epstein-Barr virus. Linkage disequilibrium might explain the correlated functional status among segregating V segments, but an unknown experimental factor could not be ruled out. In a later analysis, HLA-associated TCR beta chains showed more clonal expansion and lower generation probabilities than non-associated chains that were equally common.

On this clone: Its recognized antigen is unknown.

The library was prepared using the immunoSEQ multiplex PCR assay. For the multiplex PCR, a mixture combining 60 forward primers for TCR Vbeta segments and 13 reverse primers for TCR Jbeta segments was used. The CDR3 region of rearranged TCR beta genes was amplified from genomic DNA by a multiplex PCR assay. The amplified TCR beta libraries were sequenced on the Illumina HiSeq System as 87-base-pair reads. Under the source paper's analysis protocol: Across the 500 to 850 repertoires, a later analysis counted 78 million or so unique TCR beta chains, some 11 million of which were shared by at least two donors. A nearest-neighbor algorithm error-corrected the raw reads and collapsed the reads into unique sequences, merging closely related sequences to remove PCR and sequencing errors. To assign V, D and J gene segments, CDR3 sequences were aligned to IMGT reference sequences. For a sequence to be retained, a match of at least six nucleotides was required to both a V gene segment and a J gene segment. Rearrangements were classified as productive when the CDR3 lacked stop codons and remained in frame with V and J, and all other rearrangements were classified as non-productive. CDR3 was defined by IMGT convention, running from the second conserved V-encoded cysteine to the conserved J-encoded phenylalanine. The earlier analysis of some 580 of the donors excluded any sequence lacking an unambiguous match to a single V gene segment. In an earlier analysis of a few hundred of the donors, a V segment was called functional when productive rearrangements were above 56.7%, and segregating when the standard deviation between donors exceeded 5%. A statistical classification framework was developed to diagnose cytomegalovirus status using the catalog of TCR beta chain sequences. In a later analysis, V and J genes were assigned by comparing TCR nucleotide sequences against IMGT/GENE-DB human TR gene sequences. Using the TCRdist pipeline, a later analysis assigned CDR3 sequences along with most-parsimonious VDJ recombination scenarios. A later analysis defined each TCR beta chain by its CDR3 amino acid sequence plus V-gene family, and excluded reads lacking a unique V-gene family. A later analysis removed 550 to 650 highly shared, low-generation-probability nucleotide sequences to deal with suspected cross-contamination and a sequencing artifact. A later analysis calculated a clonal expansion index for each public chain from normalized within-repertoire ranks of inferred template counts. A later analysis computed generation probabilities with a VDJ recombination model fitted to out-of-frame rearrangements, and checked the results against IGoR. In a later analysis, hypergeometric tests were used to score TCR-TCR, TCR-HLA and TCR-CMV co-occurrence, with a repertoire-size bias correction applied to TCR pairs. False discovery rates were estimated in a later analysis by permuting HLA or CMV assignments 20 times. A later analysis grouped co-occurring TCRs with DBSCAN, adding TCRdist sequence similarity when clustering within HLA-allele-positive subsets. Repertoires with fewer than 30,000 or more than 120,000 public chains, plus five repertoires with anomalous nucleotide sharing, were excluded from co-occurrence clustering. The table comes from immuneACCESS by way of TCRdb, which keeps in-frame sequences with V and J called. Part of the clones is missing from these tables; in studies checked, under half for an unresolved V gene and the rest for unknown reasons. That table supplies the V and J calls and clone size; D and trimming were determined from the DNA. The sample table on file contains roughly 80,000 clones. Jointly, the top ten make up less than 1.5% of the sample.

Sequenced material: PBMCs. The receptor's source is a woman aged 30 to 39 in good health and CMV-seronegative.

For the CDR3, the sequence is CASSRGGTNEKLFF. The DNA sequence reads TGTGCCAGCTCACGAGGTGGTACTAATGAAAAACTGTTTTTT. Recombination joined TRBV18 with TRBJ1-4; no confident D gene assignment can be made. At the junction V is shortened by 4 bases and J by 2 bases, with 8 bases in between. For CDR1 and CDR2, the germline V gene lists KGHSH and LQKENI. The CDR3 covers 14 residues, taking in both the cysteine and the phenylalanine. CDR3 DNA only is kept here, 42 bases in frame from base 1.